These 18 T cell receptor beta chains were all obtained from the same sample, sequenced in a study of T cells after yellow fever vaccination. Each CDR3 protein gets one entry after TCRdb re-called the 5' RACE reads with MiXCR. This table holds approximately 58,000 distinct CDR3 sequences, around 6.2% found once. The sequences come from PBMCs, either bulk or a sorted T-cell subset (CD4+, CD8+, memory, or dextramer-sorted; not recorded which), collected on the day of the yellow fever booster vaccination. Receptor source: a man between 18 and 35 years old who received the YFV17D yellow fever vaccine.

This clonotype came up many times. V gene TRBV7-9 combines with J gene TRBJ1-4; the D is unclear. The CDR3 sequence is 13 residues long. Between the trimmed V and J ends, which lost 4 bases and 5 bases, there was a span of 8 bases. CDR1 and CDR2 (germline): SEHNR, FQNEAQ (reference sequence). CDR3: CASSSDFNEKLFF. Here the CDR3 DNA reads TGTGCCAGCAGCTCGGACTTCAATGAAAAACTGTTTTTT.

This clonotype was recorded many times. V gene TRBV10-3 combines with J gene TRBJ2-3; perhaps TRBD1 as D (5 bases). V was trimmed by 6 bases and J by 4 bases, leaving 11 bases between them. The CDR3 contains 13 residues. From germline, CDR1 is ENHRY and CDR2 SYGVKD. The CDR3 protein is CAIRATESDTQYF. The CDR3 DNA sequence: TGTGCCATCAGGGCGACAGAGTCAGATACGCAGTATTTT.

A few counts support this clonotype. This chain joins TRBV5-8 and TRBJ1-5; D perhaps matches TRBD1 (6 bases). V gave up 4 bases and J gave up 0 bases, with 14 bases separating them. The V gene's germline CDR1 is SGHTS and CDR2 YDEGEE. The CDR3 sequence is 16 residues long. CDR3 nucleotides: TGTGCCAGCAGCACACGCCCGGGACATAGCAATCAGCCCCAGCATTTT. This translates into CASSTRPGHSNQPQHF. Supplemented by reference TRBV5-8 and TRBJ1-5, the full variable domain reads EAGVTQSPTHLIKTRGQQATLRCSPISGHTSVYWYQQALGLGLQFLLWYDEGEERNRGNFPPRFSGRQFPNYSSELNVNALELEDSALYLCASSTRPGHSNQPQHFGDGTRLSIL.

The V gene is TRBV3-1, the J gene TRBJ2-1; tentative D call: TRBD1 (7 bases). CDR3 size: 16 residues. The germline gives CDR1 LGHDT, CDR2 YNNKEL (reference sequence). V was clipped by 3 bases and J by 3 bases, with 15 bases between them. CDR3 loop: CASSHLRQGGYNEQFF. The CDR3 nucleotides are TGTGCCAGCAGCCACCTCCGACAGGGAGGCTACAATGAGCAGTTCTTC.

This clonotype has ten or more counts. The J gene is TRBJ1-6, the V gene TRBV6-2 or TRBV6-3, with D maybe TRBD1 (6 bases). The germline V gene has CDR1 MNHEY and CDR2 SVGEGT. This CDR3 has 14 residues. Trimming cost V 1 base and J 10 bases, with 11 bases left between them. CDR3 bases: TGTGCCAGCAGTTACTTACAGGGAGGCTCACCCCTCCACTTT. It translates to CASSYLQGGSPLHF.

This clonotype was seen a few times. This chain uses TRBV15 with TRBJ2-5, with a weak D call TRBD1 (5 bases). V was clipped by 4 bases and J by 0 bases, with 9 bases between them. Germline V gene sequence: CDR1 LNHNV, CDR2 YYDKDF (reference sequence). The CDR3 contains 14 residues. CDR3 in amino acids: CATSIKGHQETQYF. The CDR3 DNA reads TGTGCCACCAGCATAAAGGGGCACCAAGAGACCCAGTACTTC.

In this sample, this clonotype turned up a few times. The genes are TRBV4-1 and TRBJ1-2; no reliable D call. Germline CDR1 reads MGHRA; CDR2 reads YSYEKL. V was shortened by 0 bases and J by 0 bases, with 14 bases between the two germline ends. CDR3 length: 17 residues. CDR3 in amino acids: CASSQDHGPGANYGYTF. In DNA form, the CDR3 reads TGCGCCAGCAGCCAAGATCATGGCCCTGGGGCTAACTATGGCTACACCTTC.

The chain links TRBV5-6 to TRBJ1-1; a weak D match, TRBD1 (5 bases). Germline lookup yields CDR1 SGHDT and CDR2 YYEEEE. V was cut by 0 bases and J by 4 bases, with 10 bases left in between. The CDR3 runs to 14 residues. The CDR3 loop reads CASSLGGSGTEAFF. The CDR3 region has the DNA TGTGCCAGCAGCTTGGGGGGCTCGGGCACTGAAGCTTTCTTT.

In this sample, this clonotype turned up a few times. The rearrangement uses TRBV7-2 and TRBJ2-3; tentatively, D is TRBD1 (6 bases). The CDR3 runs to 15 residues. The germline gives CDR1 SGHTA, CDR2 FQGNSA. Trimming cost V 1 base and J 6 bases, with 14 bases left between them. Written as DNA, the CDR3 is TGTGCCAGCAGCTTAGGGCCCGGGACAAAGGATACGCAGTATTTT. This sequence encodes CASSLGPGTKDTQYF.

This clonotype was seen a few times. J is TRBJ2-5 and V is TRBV4-1; no clear D gene. The CDR3 runs 14 residues. CDR1 MGHRA and CDR2 YSYEKL come from the germline V gene. V dropped 3 bases and J dropped 4 bases, with 12 bases sitting between them. CDR3 loop: CASSQNGLLETQYF. CDR3 coding DNA: TGCGCCAGCAGCCAGAATGGTTTGTTAGAGACCCAGTACTTC.

The rearrangement uses TRBV7-3 and TRBJ1-3; no clear D. Trimming removed 2 bases from V and 2 bases from J, with 10 bases in between. This CDR3 comprises 15 residues. In germline, CDR1 is SGHTA, CDR2 FQGTGA. The CDR3 nucleotides are TGTGCCAGCAGCTTATACAGACGACCTGGAAACACCATATATTTT. It yields the protein CASSLYRRPGNTIYF.

This clonotype was picked up a small number of times. The V gene is TRBV4-3, the J gene TRBJ2-6; TRBD1 matches 7 bases. The germline gives CDR1 LGHNA, CDR2 YSLEER. This CDR3 spans 20 amino acids. The V and J ends lost 4 bases and 2 bases, in that order; junction bases with no gene match: 17. In DNA form, the CDR3 reads TGCGCCAGCAGCCCTCTCCCGGGACAGCCAGACGACACTGGGGCCAACGTCCTGACTTTC. Protein product: CASSPLPGQPDDTGANVLTF.

This clonotype was seen at least ten times. This chain links TRBV7-9 with TRBJ2-7; 7 bases fit TRBD2. The CDR3 length is 16 residues. In germline, CDR1 is SEHNR, CDR2 FQNEAQ (reference sequence). V lost 7 bases to trimming and J lost 1 base; unmatched junction nucleotides: 13. CDR3 amino acids: CASTPREGPRSYEQYF. CDR3 bases: TGTGCCAGCACCCCGAGGGAGGGGCCGCGGTCCTACGAGCAGTACTTC.

This clonotype appeared many times. The chain uses TRBV12-5 and TRBJ1-1, with D tentatively TRBD1 (6 bases). Germline lookup yields CDR1 LGHNT and CDR2 FRNRAP. The V and J ends lost 4 bases and 5 bases respectively, with 11 bases between them. The CDR3 contains 13 residues. The CDR3 bases are TGTGCTAGTGGTTCACAGGGATGGACTGAAGCTTTCTTT. It yields the protein CASGSQGWTEAFF.

The V and J genes are TRBV4-1 and TRBJ2-2; D gene ambiguous. This CDR3 contains 15 residues. Per germline, CDR1 MGHRA and CDR2 YSYEKL. With 0 bases removed from V and 7 bases from J, the gap between germline ends came to 12 bases. In DNA form, the CDR3 reads TGCGCCAGCAGCCAAGAAAGGAGCTGGGGCGGGGAGCTGTTTTTT. The encoded protein is CASSQERSWGGELFF.

This chain connects TRBV9 to TRBJ2-3, with D possibly being TRBD2 (6 bases). The CDR3 is 15 amino acids. Trimming cost V 4 bases and J 2 bases, with 14 bases left between them. Germline V lookup: CDR1 SGDLS, CDR2 YYNGEE. DNA for the CDR3: TGTGCCAGCAGCAAATGGGACTTCTCCACAGATACGCAGTATTTT. Translating gives CASSKWDFSTDTQYF. The full variable domain, completed using reference TRBV9 and TRBJ2-3, is DSGVTQTPKHLITATGQRVTLRCSPRSGDLSVYWYQQSLDQGLQFLIQYYNGEERAKGNILERFSAQQFPDLHSELNLSSLELGDSALYFCASSKWDFSTDTQYFGPGTRLTVL.

V gene TRBV27 combines with J gene TRBJ1-4; a possible D gene is TRBD1 (5 bases). This CDR3 has 16 residues. With 6 bases removed from V and 2 bases from J, the gap between germline ends came to 16 bases. Per the germline V gene, CDR1 is MNHEY and CDR2 is SMNVEV (reference sequence). CDR3 sequence reads: CASSNGPWGTNEKLFF. The CDR3 bases are TGTGCCAGCAGCAATGGGCCCTGGGGGACTAATGAAAAACTGTTTTTT.

This clonotype occurred many times. The rearrangement links TRBV4-1 to TRBJ1-2; D is unresolved. From germline, CDR1 is MGHRA and CDR2 YSYEKL. The CDR3 spans 13 residues. With 5 bases removed from V and 2 bases from J, the gap between germline ends came to 9 bases. CDR3 region: CASSYGQNYGYTF. The CDR3 DNA reads as TGCGCCAGCAGCTACGGCCAGAACTATGGCTACACCTTC.